This TCR beta chain came from a study of cytomegalovirus exposure and HLA in healthy donors. Regarding this clone: Its cognate antigen is unknown.

Findings of the study overall: An ancestry cluster, one associated with Asian ancestry, reportedly showed fewer N-insertions than the approximately 700-donor mean in a later analysis.

Germline loops: CDR1 MDHEN, CDR2 SYDVKM. The CDR3 runs to 18 residues. V shed 1 base and J 5 bases; nucleotides not matched to a gene: 10. Both 60 Vbeta primers and 13 Jbeta primers went into the PCR. Clones were sequenced by immunoSEQ multiplex PCR, and TCRdb holds only the in-frame ones, with some missing. The repertoire holds around 92,000 clones, with more than 65% as singletons. The V call is TRBV28, the J call TRBJ1-5; 11 nucleotides align to TRBD1. Sequencing was performed on PBMCs. The clonotype comes from a girl aged 2-10 years in good health and CMV-seropositive. CDR3 in DNA: TGTGCCAGCAGTTTATCCCCGGACAGGGGGCGAGTGGATCAGCCCCAGCATTTT. Encoded protein: CASSLSPDRGRVDQPQHF.